Listed here are 13 T cell receptor beta chains from one sample, sequenced in a study of blood T cell repertoires in COVID-19. Clones were sequenced by immunoSEQ multiplex PCR, and TCRdb holds only the in-frame ones, with some missing. The repertoire consists of around 70,000 clones, with approximately 80% occurring once and the leading ten covering around 41%. Sequenced material: peripheral blood. The receptors here all came from an elderly man with acute or convalescent COVID-19.

V gene TRBV6-5 combines with J gene TRBJ2-5, with TRBD2 matching 14 bases. Per germline, CDR1 MNHEY and CDR2 SVGAGI. The length of the CDR3 is 14 residues. The J segment lost 4 bases and the V segment lost 8 bases, leaving 3 bases of the junction unmatched. The CDR3 is CASQGLAGAETQYF. The CDR3, as DNA: TGTGCCAGCCAGGGACTAGCGGGGGCAGAGACCCAGTACTTC.

This clone was observed once. The chain links TRBV18 to TRBJ2-2; 7 bases match TRBD2. Trimming at V came to 1 base and at J to 0 bases, leaving 2 bases not matched to a gene. CDR1 is KGHSH and CDR2 is LQKENI in the germline V gene. The CDR3 spans 16 residues. The CDR3 sequence is CASSPRSGANTGELFF. DNA of the CDR3: TGTGCCAGCTCACCACGAAGCGGGGCGAACACCGGGGAGCTGTTTTTT. Full variable domain (rest looked up from reference TRBV18 and TRBJ2-2): NAGVMQNPRHLVRRRGQEARLRCSPMKGHSHVYWYRQLPEEGLKFMVYLQKENIIDESGMPKERFSAEFPKEGPSILRIQQVVRGDSAAYFCASSPRSGANTGELFFGEGSRLTVL.

Ten or more counts support this clone. The rearrangement links TRBV3-1 (or the pseudogene TRBV3-2) to TRBJ2-1; D not resolved. The CDR3 has 11 amino acids. V lost 3 bases and J 5 bases, leaving 2 bases between the germline ends. Germline CDR1 is LGHDT and CDR2 is YNNKEL (reference sequence). CDR3 protein: CASSHNNEQFF. CDR3 bases: TGTGCCAGCAGCCATAACAATGAGCAGTTCTTC.

This chain connects TRBV2 to TRBJ1-1; 9 bases are shared with TRBD1. V dropped 6 bases and J dropped 10; count of bases not matched to a gene: 6. CDR1 is SNHLY, CDR2 FYNNEI, per germline. The CDR3 extends over 12 amino acids. This CDR3 is CASSGQGMRAFF. Here the CDR3 DNA reads TGTGCCAGCAGCGGACAGGGGATGCGAGCTTTCTTT.

Comments on this clone: One end of the junction is discordant with germline, which a read error may explain. This chain joins TRBV3-1 (or the pseudogene TRBV3-2) and TRBJ2-7; D is perhaps TRBD1 (6 bases). The CDR3 spans 12 residues. Germline V gene lookup returns CDR1 LGHDT and CDR2 YNNKEL (reference sequence). The CDR3 coding sequence is TGTGCCAGCAACCAAGAGGGGGACACTCCGTACTTC. This encodes CASNQEGDTPYF.

The chain has TRBV7-9 and TRBJ1-1, with D uncertain. Per germline, CDR1 SEHNR and CDR2 FQNEAQ (reference sequence). The V and J ends lost 5 bases and 0 bases respectively, with 10 bases between them. The length of the CDR3 is 14 residues. The CDR3 loop reads CASSQTGLNTEAFF. The CDR3 coding sequence is TGTGCCAGCAGCCAGACGGGTTTGAACACTGAAGCTTTCTTT.

This chain uses TRBV28 with TRBJ2-7; no definite D call. Germline CDR1 and CDR2: MDHEN and SYDVKM. The germline V and J ends were trimmed by 6 bases and 1 base, with 4 bases remaining between them. The CDR3 is made up of 11 amino acids. The CDR3 is CASRTSYEQYF. In DNA form, the CDR3 reads TGTGCCAGCAGGACTTCCTACGAGCAGTACTTC.

This chain uses TRBV19 with TRBJ1-3; D call uncertain. The CDR3 sequence is 13 residues long. V was shortened by 8 bases and J by 2 bases, with 10 bases between the two germline ends. The germline V gene has CDR1 LNHDA and CDR2 SQIVND (reference sequence). The CDR3 protein is CASSASTGNTIYF. CDR3 nucleotides: TGTGCCAGTTCAGCGAGTACTGGAAACACCATATATTTT.

V is TRBV19 and J is TRBJ1-5; D not resolved. The V end lost 3 bases, the J end lost 5 bases, and 8 bases lay between the germline ends. CDR3 length equals 13 residues. The germline CDR1 and CDR2 sequences are LNHDA and SQIVND (reference sequence). The CDR3 protein is CASSMVGDQPQHF. The CDR3 DNA reads TGTGCCAGTAGTATGGTCGGGGATCAGCCCCAGCATTTT.

The V gene is TRBV18, the J gene TRBJ1-2; 9 bases match TRBD1. This CDR3 contains 17 residues. Germline-derived CDR1 and CDR2 are KGHSH and LQKENI. V shed 3 bases and J 3 bases; nucleotides not matched to a gene: 11. The CDR3 DNA reads TGTGCCAGCTCACCTCGGACAGGGGAGCCGGGAGACTATGGCTACACCTTC. Residues: CASSPRTGEPGDYGYTF.

The chain uses TRBV18 and TRBJ2-1; D uncertain. This CDR3 comprises 15 residues. Germline values: CDR1 KGHSH, CDR2 LQKENI. The ends were cut back, 0 bases at V and 2 bases at J, with 8 bases in the middle. The CDR3 loop is CASSPPGSTYNEQFF. DNA of the CDR3: TGTGCCAGCTCACCACCTGGTAGTACCTACAATGAGCAGTTCTTC.

The CDR3 sequence is CASSPGALTSYEQYF. The CDR3 DNA follows: TGTGCCAGCAGCCCGGGGGCCCTGACCTCCTACGAGCAGTACTTC. The chain has TRBV6-2 or TRBV6-3 and TRBJ2-7; D assignment may be TRBD1 or TRBD2 (6 bases each). The CDR3 length is 15 residues. V lost 6 bases to trimming and J lost 0 bases, with 15 bases between them. Germline assignment: CDR1 MNHEY and CDR2 SVGEGT.

This sequence joins TRBV4-2 and TRBJ2-3; 8 bases are a match to TRBD2. The junction had 10 bases not matched to a gene; V was cut back by 0 bases and J by 5 bases. In germline, CDR1 is LGHNA, CDR2 YNFKEQ. This CDR3 contains 17 residues. The chain's CDR3 is CASSQDSGGGLGDTQYF. CDR3 DNA sequence: TGTGCCAGCAGCCAAGATTCTGGCGGGGGGCTTGGAGATACGCAGTATTTT.